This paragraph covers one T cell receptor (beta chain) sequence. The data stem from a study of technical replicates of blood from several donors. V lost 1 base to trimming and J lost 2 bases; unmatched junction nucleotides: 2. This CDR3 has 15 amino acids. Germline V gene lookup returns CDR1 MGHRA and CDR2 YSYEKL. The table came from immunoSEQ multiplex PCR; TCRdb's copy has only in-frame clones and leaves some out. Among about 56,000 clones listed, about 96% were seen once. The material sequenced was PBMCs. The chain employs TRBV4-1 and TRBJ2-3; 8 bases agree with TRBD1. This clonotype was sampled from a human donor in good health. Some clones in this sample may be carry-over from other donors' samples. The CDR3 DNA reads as TGCGCCAGCAGCCAAGTGACAGGGGACACAGATACGCAGTATTTT. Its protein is CASSQVTGDTDTQYF.